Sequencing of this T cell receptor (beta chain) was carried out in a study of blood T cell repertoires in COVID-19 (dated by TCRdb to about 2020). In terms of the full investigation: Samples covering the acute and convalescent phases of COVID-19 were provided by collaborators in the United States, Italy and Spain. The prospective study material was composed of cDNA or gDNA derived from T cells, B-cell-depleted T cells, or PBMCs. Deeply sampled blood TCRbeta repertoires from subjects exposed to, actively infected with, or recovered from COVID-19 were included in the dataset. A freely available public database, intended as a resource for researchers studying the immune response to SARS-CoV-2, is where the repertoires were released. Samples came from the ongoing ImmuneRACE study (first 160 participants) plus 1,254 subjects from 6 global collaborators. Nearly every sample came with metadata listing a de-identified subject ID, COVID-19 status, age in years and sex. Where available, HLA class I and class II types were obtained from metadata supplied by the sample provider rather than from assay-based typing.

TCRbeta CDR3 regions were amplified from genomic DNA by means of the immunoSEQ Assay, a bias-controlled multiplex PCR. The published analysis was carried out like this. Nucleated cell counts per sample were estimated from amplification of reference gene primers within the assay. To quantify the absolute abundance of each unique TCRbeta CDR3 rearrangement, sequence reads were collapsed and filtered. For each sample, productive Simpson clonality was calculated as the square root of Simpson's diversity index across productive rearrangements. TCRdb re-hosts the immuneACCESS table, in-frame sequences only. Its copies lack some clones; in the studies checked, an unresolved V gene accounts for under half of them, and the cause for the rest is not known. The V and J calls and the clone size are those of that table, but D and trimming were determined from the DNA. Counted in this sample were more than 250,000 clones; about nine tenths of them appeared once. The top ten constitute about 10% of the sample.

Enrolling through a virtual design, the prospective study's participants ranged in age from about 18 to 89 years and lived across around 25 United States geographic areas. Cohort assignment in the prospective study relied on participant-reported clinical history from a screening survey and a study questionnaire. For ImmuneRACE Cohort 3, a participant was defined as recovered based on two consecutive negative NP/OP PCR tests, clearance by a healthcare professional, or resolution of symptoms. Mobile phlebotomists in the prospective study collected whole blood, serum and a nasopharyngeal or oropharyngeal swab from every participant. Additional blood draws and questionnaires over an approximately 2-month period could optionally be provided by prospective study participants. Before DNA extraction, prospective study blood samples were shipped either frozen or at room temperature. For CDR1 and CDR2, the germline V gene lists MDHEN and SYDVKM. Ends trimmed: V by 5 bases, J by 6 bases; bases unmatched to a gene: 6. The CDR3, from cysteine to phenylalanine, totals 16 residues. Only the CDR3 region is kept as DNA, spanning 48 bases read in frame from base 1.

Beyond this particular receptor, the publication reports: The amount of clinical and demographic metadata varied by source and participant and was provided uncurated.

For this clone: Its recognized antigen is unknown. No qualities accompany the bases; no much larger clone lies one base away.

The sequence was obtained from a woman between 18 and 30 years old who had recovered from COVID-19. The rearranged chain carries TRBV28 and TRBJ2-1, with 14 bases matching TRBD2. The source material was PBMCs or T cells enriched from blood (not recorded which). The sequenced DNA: TGTGCCAGCAGTGTCGGGGGGACTAGCGGGAGCAATGAGCAGTTCTTC. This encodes CASSVGGTSGSNEQFF.